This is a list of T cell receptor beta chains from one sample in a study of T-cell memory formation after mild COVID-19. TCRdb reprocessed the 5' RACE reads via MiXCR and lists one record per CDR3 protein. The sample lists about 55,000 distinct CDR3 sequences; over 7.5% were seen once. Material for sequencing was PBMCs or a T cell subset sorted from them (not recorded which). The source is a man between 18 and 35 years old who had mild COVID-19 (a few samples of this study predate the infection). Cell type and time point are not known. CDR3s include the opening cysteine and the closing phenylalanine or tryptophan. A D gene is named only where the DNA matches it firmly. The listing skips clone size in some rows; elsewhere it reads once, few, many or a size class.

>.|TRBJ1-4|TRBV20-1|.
CSAEREGEKLFF
TGCAGTGCCGAAAGGGAGGGTGAAAAACTGTTTTTT
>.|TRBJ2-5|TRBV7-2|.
CASRLPGRETQYF
TGTGCCAGCAGATTACCGGGACGGGAGACCCAGTACTTC
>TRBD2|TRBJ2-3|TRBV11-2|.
CASSPRTSEDTQYF
TGTGCCAGCAGCCCACGGACTAGCGAAGATACGCAGTATTTT
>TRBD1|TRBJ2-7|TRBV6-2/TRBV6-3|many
CASSRTGLSEQYF
TGTGCCAGCAGTCGGACAGGGCTCTCCGAGCAGTACTTC
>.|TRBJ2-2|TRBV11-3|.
CASSLDQGGTANTGELFF
TGTGCCAGCAGCTTAGATCAGGGCGGGACGGCGAACACCGGGGAGCTGTTTTTT
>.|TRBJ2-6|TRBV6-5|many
CASSSGANVLTF
TGTGCCAGCAGTTCTGGGGCCAACGTCCTGACTTTC
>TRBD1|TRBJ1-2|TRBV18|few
CASSRGTGANYGYTF
TGTGCCAGCTCACGGGGGACAGGAGCTAACTATGGCTACACCTTC
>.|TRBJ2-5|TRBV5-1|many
CASSLEPTRQETQYF
TGCGCCAGCAGCTTGGAACCTACAAGGCAAGAGACCCAGTACTTC
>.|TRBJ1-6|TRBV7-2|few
CASSVLSSYNSPLHF
TGTGCCAGCAGTGTACTGAGCTCCTATAATTCACCCCTCCACTTT
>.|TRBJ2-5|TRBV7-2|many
CASRDGETQYF
TGTGCCAGCAGGGATGGAGAGACCCAGTACTTC
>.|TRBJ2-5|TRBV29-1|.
CSVERAGPETQYF
TGCAGCGTAGAGAGGGCCGGTCCAGAGACCCAGTACTTC
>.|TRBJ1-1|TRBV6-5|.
CARTLGTEAFF
TGTGCCAGAACACTAGGGACTGAAGCTTTCTTT
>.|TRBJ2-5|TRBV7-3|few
CASSLDGSQETQYF
TGTGCCAGCAGCTTAGACGGCAGCCAAGAGACCCAGTACTTC
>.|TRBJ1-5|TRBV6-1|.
CASSLGGQEPQHF
TGTGCCAGCAGTCTGGGGGGCCAGGAGCCCCAGCATTTT
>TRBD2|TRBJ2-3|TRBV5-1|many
CASSGGLAGSDTQYF
TGCGCCAGCAGCGGGGGACTAGCGGGATCAGATACGCAGTATTTT
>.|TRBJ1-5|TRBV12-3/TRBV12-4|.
CASRGVPGRNQPQHF
TGTGCCAGCAGAGGGGTCCCCGGAAGAAATCAGCCCCAGCATTTT
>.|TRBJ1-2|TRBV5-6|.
CASSLFGGKEGYTF
TGTGCCAGCAGCTTGTTTGGGGGCAAAGAGGGCTACACCTTC
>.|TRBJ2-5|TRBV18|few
CASSPSEGQETQYF
TGTGCCAGCTCACCAAGTGAAGGACAAGAGACCCAGTACTTC
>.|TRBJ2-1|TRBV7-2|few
CASSPAPPNEQFF
TGTGCCAGCAGTCCCGCCCCCCCAAATGAGCAGTTCTTC
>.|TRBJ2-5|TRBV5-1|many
CASSESGGQETQYF
TGCGCCAGCAGCGAATCCGGGGGACAAGAGACCCAGTACTTC
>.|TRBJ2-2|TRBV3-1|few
CASSQDSNTGELFF
TGTGCCAGCAGCCAGGACAGTAACACCGGGGAGCTGTTTTTT
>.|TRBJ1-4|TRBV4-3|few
CASSRLGLEKLFF
TGCGCCAGCAGCCGGCTCGGGCTTGAAAAACTGTTTTTT
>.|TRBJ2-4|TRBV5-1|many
CASSLTGPDKNIQYF
TGCGCCAGCAGCTTGACAGGGCCGGACAAAAACATTCAGTACTTC
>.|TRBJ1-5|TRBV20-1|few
CSAGQRDQPQHF
TGCAGTGCTGGTCAACGCGATCAGCCCCAGCATTTT